The T cell receptor (beta chain) under discussion was sequenced for a study of blood T cell repertoires in COVID-19. This clone was seen just once. Here immunoSEQ multiplex PCR was the method, and the copy in TCRdb shows in-frame clones only, minus some. The repertoire holds hundreds of thousands of clones, with around 89% as singletons. The material sequenced was PBMCs or T cells enriched from blood (not recorded which). The sequence was collected from a man aged 25-45 years who had recovered from COVID-19.

The CDR3 reads CASSLNPDTEAFF. In DNA, the CDR3 is TGTGCCAGCAGCTTAAATCCAGACACTGAAGCTTTCTTT. This sequence joins TRBV7-9 and TRBJ1-1; the D is unclear. The CDR3 runs to 13 residues. The germline CDR1 and CDR2 sequences are SEHNR and FQNEAQ (reference sequence). V lost 2 bases and J lost 3, with 7 bases in between.